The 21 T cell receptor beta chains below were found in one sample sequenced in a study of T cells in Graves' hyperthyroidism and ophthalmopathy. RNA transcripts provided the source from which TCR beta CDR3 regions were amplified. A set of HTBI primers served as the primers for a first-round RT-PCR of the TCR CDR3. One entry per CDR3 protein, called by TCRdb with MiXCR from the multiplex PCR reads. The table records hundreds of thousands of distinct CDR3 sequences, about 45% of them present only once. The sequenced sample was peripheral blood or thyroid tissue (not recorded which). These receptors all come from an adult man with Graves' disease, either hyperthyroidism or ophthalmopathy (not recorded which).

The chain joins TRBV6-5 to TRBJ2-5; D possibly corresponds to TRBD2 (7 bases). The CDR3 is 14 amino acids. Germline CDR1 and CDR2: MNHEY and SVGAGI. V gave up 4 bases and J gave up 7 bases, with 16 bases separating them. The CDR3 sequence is CASSLGGGRGTQYF. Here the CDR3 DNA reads TGTGCCAGCAGTTTGGGGGGGGGCCGAGGGACCCAGTACTTC.

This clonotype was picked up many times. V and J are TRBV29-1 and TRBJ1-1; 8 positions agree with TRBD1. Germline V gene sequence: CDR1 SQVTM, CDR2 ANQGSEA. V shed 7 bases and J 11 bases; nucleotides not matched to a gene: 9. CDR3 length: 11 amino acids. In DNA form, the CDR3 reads TGCAGCGCGCATCACAGGGGGAGGGCTTTCTTT. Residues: CSAHHRGRAFF.

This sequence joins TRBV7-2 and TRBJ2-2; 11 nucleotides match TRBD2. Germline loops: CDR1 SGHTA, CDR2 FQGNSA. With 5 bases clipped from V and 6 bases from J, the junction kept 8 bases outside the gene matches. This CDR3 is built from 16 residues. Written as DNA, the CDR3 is TGTGCCAGCAGCCCTTTGGGACTAGCGGTTTCCGGGGAGCTGTTTTTT. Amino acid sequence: CASSPLGLAVSGELFF.

The CDR3 region is CATSRATYGYTF. DNA of the CDR3: TGTGCCACCAGCAGAGCAACCTATGGCTACACCTTC. The chain carries TRBV15 and TRBJ1-2; D not resolved. The CDR3 loop spans 12 amino acids. The V gene's germline CDR1 is LNHNV and CDR2 YYDKDF (reference sequence). Trimming removed 1 base at V and 4 bases at J, with 4 bases between. Drawing the rest from reference TRBV15 and TRBJ1-2, the complete variable domain is DAMVIQNPRYQVTQFGKPVTLSCSQTLNHNVMYWYQQKSSQAPKLLFHYYDKDFNNEADTPDNFQSRRPNTSFCFLDIRSPGLGDTAMYLCATSRATYGYTFGSGTRLTVV.

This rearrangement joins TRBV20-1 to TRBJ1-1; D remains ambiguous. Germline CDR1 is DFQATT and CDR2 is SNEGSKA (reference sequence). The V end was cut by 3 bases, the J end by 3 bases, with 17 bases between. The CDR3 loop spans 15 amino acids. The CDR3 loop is CSARPDGESYTEAFF. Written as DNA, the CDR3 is TGCAGTGCTAGGCCTGATGGGGAGAGTTACACTGAAGCTTTCTTT.

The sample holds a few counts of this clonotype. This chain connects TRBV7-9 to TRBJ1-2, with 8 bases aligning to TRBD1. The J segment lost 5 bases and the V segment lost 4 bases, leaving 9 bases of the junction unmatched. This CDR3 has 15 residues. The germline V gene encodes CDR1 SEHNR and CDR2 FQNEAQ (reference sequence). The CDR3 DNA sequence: TGTGCCAGCAGCTCGGACAGGGCCAACATTTATGGCTACACCTTC. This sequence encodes CASSSDRANIYGYTF.

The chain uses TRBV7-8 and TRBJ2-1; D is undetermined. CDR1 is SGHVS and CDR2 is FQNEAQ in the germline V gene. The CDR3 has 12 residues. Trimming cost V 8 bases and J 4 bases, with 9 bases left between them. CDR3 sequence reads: CASGVGYNEQFF. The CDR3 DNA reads TGTGCCAGCGGAGTAGGATACAATGAGCAGTTCTTC.

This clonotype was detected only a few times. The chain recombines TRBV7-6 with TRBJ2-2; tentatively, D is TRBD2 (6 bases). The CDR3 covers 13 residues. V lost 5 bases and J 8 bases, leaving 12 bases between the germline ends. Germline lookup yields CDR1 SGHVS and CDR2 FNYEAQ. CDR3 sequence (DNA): TGTGCCAGCAGCGCGACCGGGGGTGGGGAGCTGTTTTTT. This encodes CASSATGGGELFF.

Here the CDR3 reads CASSGQTGEPQYF. The CDR3 nucleotides read TGCGCCAGCAGTGGCCAGACAGGGGAGCCCCAGTACTTC. This chain uses TRBV10-2 with TRBJ2-5; 8 bases are a match to TRBD1. The CDR3 has 13 residues. Germline CDR1 is WSHSY and CDR2 is SAAADI. J lost 9 bases, V lost 4 bases, and 7 bases had no gene match.

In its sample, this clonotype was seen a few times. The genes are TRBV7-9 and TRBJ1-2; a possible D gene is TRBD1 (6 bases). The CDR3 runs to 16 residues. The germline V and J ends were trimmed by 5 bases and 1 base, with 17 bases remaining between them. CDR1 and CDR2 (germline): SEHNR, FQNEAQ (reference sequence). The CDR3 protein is CASSRSSGHLNYGYTF. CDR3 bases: TGTGCCAGCAGCCGTTCCTCGGGACACCTTAACTATGGCTACACCTTC.

DNA for the CDR3: TGTGCCAGCCGTATGGGGGACACTGAAGCTTTCTTT. Protein: CASRMGDTEAFF. The chain has TRBV19 and TRBJ1-1; possibly TRBD1 for D (5 bases). CDR1 and CDR2 from the germline V gene are LNHDA and SQIVND (reference sequence). CDR3 length equals 12 residues. V was pared by 9 bases and J by 3 bases, with 11 bases between.

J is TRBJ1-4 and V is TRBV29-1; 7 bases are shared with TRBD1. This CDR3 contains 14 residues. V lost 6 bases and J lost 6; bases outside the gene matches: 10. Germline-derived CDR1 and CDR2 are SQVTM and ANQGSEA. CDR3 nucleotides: TGCAGCGTCGCTCGGGACAGTGGGTATGAAAAACTGTTTTTT. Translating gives CSVARDSGYEKLFF.

The CDR3 nucleotides are TGTGCCACCAGTGATACCGGGACCCCCCCCGGGACCGGGGAGCTGTTTTTT. Protein product: CATSDTGTPPGTGELFF. J is TRBJ2-2 and V is TRBV24-1; D tentatively reads TRBD1 or TRBD2 (5 bases each). Germline V gene data show CDR1 as KGHDR and CDR2 as SFDVKD. There are 17 residues in the CDR3. Trimming shortened V by 3 bases and J by 5 bases, and 18 bases separated the two germline ends.

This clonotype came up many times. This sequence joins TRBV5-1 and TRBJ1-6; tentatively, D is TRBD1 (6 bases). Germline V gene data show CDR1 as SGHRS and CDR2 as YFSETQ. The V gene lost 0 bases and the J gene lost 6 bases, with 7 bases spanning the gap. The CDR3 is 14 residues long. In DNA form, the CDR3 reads TGCGCCAGCAGCTTGGGGGACACTAATTCACCCCTCCACTTT. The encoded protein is CASSLGDTNSPLHF.

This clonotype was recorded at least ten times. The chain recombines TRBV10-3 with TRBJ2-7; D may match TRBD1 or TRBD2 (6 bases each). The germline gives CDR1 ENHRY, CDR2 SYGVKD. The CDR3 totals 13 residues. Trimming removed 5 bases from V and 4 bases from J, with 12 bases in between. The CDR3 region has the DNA TGTGCCATCAGTAAGGGGGGCAGGTACGAGCAGTACTTC. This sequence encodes CAISKGGRYEQYF.

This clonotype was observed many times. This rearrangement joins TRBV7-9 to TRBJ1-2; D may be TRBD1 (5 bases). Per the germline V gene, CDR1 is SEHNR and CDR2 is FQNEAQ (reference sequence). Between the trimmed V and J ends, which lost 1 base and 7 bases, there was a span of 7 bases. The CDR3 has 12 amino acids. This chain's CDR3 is CASSLGQGGYTF. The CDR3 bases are TGTGCCAGCAGCTTAGGCCAGGGTGGCTACACCTTC.

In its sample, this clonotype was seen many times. In DNA, the CDR3 is TGTGCCAGCAGTGAAACGGGGCAGTTTCCCTCTGGAAACACCATATATTTT. Its protein product is CASSETGQFPSGNTIYF. The chain couples TRBV25-1 to TRBJ1-3, with D possibly TRBD1 on 5 matching bases. The CDR3 has 17 residues. In germline, CDR1 is MGHDK, CDR2 SYGVNS. V was shortened by 2 bases and J by 0 bases, with 14 bases between the two germline ends.

In nucleotides, the CDR3 is TGTGCCAGCAGCCAACAAACAGGGAGTACCTACGAGCAGTACTTC. It translates to CASSQQTGSTYEQYF. The V call is TRBV7-2, the J call TRBJ2-7; D possibly corresponds to TRBD1 (6 bases). V lost 5 bases to trimming and J lost 2 bases, with 16 bases between them. CDR3 length: 15 amino acids. Germline lookup yields CDR1 SGHTA and CDR2 FQGNSA.

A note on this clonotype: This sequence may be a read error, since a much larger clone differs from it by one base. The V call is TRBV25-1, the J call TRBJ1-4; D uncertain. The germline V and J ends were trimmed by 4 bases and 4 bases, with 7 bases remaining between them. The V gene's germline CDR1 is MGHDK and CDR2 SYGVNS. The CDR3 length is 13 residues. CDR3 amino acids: CASSVSLNEKLFF. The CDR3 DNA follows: TGTGCCAGCAGTGTCAGCCTTAATGAAAAACTGTTTTTT. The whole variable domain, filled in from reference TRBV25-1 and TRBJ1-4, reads EADIYQTPRYLVIGTGKKITLECSQTMGHDKMYWYQQDPGMELHLIHYSYGVNSTEKGDLSSESTVSRIRTEHFPLTLESARPSHTSQYLCASSVSLNEKLFFGSGTQLSVL.

The CDR3 protein is CASRAPGQGFNEQYF. In nucleotides, the CDR3 is TGTGCCAGCAGAGCACCGGGACAGGGGTTCAACGAGCAGTACTTC. V usage is TRBV7-9 and J usage is TRBJ2-7; 10 nucleotides align to TRBD1. This CDR3 region has 15 residues. The junction had 10 bases not matched to a gene; V was cut back by 6 bases and J by 5 bases. The germline V gene encodes CDR1 SEHNR and CDR2 FQNEAQ (reference sequence).

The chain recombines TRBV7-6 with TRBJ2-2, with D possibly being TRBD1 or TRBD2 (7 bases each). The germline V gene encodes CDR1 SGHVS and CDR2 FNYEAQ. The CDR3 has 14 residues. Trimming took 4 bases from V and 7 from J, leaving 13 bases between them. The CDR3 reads CASSSGRDSGELFF. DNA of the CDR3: TGTGCCAGCAGCTCGGGGAGGGACAGCGGGGAGCTGTTTTTT. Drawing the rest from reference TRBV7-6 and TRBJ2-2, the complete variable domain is GAGVSQSPRYKVTKRGQDVALRCDPISGHVSLYWYRQALGQGPEFLTYFNYEAQQDKSGLPNDRFSAERPEGSISTLTIQRTEQRDSAMYRCASSSGRDSGELFFGEGSRLTVL.